Included here is one T cell receptor beta chain sequence, with context. A read error may produce the germline difference seen at one junction end. A second about 6 to 11 cycle PCR used barcoded and J-beta primers. TCRdb redid the calling of the 5' RACE reads with MiXCR, one entry per CDR3 protein. The table lists 1.5 million to 2 million distinct CDR3 sequences, approximately 28% of them singletons. The data were obtained in a study of blood T cells in healthy people across ages. The germline gives CDR1 MNHEY, CDR2 SVGEGT. This CDR3 has 14 amino acids. The receptor was derived from a woman in her twenties or thirties in good health. The rearrangement uses TRBV6-2 or TRBV6-3 and TRBJ2-7, with a weak D call TRBD1 (6 bases). The sequenced sample was blood. The CDR3 here is CASMGHSSSYERYF. CDR3 nucleotide sequence: TGTGCCAGCATGGGACATTCGAGCTCCTACGAGCGGTACTTC.